This entry features one TCR beta chain sequence. The sample is drawn from a study of blood T cell repertoires in COVID-19. Study-level background: Sites in the United States, Italy and Spain provided acute and convalescent COVID-19 samples.

Germline CDR1 is MNHEY and CDR2 is SVGAGI. The V gene lost 8 bases and the J gene lost 5 bases, with 15 bases spanning the gap. The CDR3 length is 13 residues. In the original processing: The assay estimated nucleated cells by amplifying reference gene primers. Produced via immunoSEQ multiplex PCR; TCRdb's table is partial and in-frame only. The V and J calls and clone size are taken from that table; D and trimming were inferred from the DNA. The data contain around 70,000 clones, about 80% of them singletons. J is TRBJ2-5 and V is TRBV6-5, with D perhaps matching TRBD1 (5 bases). Sequencing was done on a sample of peripheral blood. This TCR was sampled from a human donor in a cohort sampled during active COVID-19. Here the CDR3 DNA reads TGTGCCAGCTTATTCCAGGGCTCGGAGACCCAGTACTTC. Its protein product is CASLFQGSETQYF.